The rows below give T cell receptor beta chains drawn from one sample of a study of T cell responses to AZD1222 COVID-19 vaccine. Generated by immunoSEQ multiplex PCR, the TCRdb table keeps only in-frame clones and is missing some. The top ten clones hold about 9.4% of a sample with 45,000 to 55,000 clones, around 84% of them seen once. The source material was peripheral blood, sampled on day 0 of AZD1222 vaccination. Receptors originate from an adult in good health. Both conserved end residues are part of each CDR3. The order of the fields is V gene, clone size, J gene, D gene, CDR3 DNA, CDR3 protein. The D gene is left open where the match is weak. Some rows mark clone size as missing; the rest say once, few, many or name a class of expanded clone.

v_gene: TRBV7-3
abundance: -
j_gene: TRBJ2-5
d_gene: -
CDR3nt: TGTGCCAGCAGCTTAAATTCGGCCAGAGGGGAGACCCAGTACTTC
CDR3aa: CASSLNSARGETQYF

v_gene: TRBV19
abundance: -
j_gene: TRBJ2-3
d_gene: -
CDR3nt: TGTGCCAGTAGCTCCACGGGAGGGGGCGGTGTTGTGGATACGCAGTATTTT
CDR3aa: CASSSTGGGGVVDTQYF

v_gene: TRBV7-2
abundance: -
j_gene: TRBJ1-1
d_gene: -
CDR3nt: TGTGCCAGCAAGTACGGTGGGATCACTGAAGCTTTCTTT
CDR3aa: CASKYGGITEAFF

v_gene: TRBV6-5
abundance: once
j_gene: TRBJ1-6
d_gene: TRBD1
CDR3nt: TGTGCCAGCAGTTACGGGACAGGGGCTGGTTCACCCCTCCACTTT
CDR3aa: CASSYGTGAGSPLHF

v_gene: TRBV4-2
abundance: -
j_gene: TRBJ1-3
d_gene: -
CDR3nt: TGTGCCAGCAGCCAAGAAGTAATCGCAGGAGGCAGGGTTAGCTCTGGAAACACCATATATTTT
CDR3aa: CASSQEVIAGGRVSSGNTIYF

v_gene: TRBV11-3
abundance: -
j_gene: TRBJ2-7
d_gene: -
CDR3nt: TGTGCCAGCAGCTTCCTGGGGACCTCCTACGAGCAGTACTTC
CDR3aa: CASSFLGTSYEQYF

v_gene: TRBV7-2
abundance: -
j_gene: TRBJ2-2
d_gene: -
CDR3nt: TGTGCCAGCGCTCGGGGGGCGGGAACCGGGGAGCTGTTTTTT
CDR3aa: CASARGAGTGELFF

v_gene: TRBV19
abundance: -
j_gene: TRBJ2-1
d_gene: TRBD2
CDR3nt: TGTGCCAGTAGGGGTAGCGGGAGGGGATCCTACAATGAGCAGTTCTTC
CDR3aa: CASRGSGRGSYNEQFF

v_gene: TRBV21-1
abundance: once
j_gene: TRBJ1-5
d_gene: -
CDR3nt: TGTGCCAGCCCCCCCGGGCACCTTAGCAATCAGCCCCAGCATTTT
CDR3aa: CASPPGHLSNQPQHF

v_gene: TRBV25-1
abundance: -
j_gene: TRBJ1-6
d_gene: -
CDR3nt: TGTGCCAGCACATGGGGGGGCAATTCACCCCTCCACTTT
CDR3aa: CASTWGGNSPLHF

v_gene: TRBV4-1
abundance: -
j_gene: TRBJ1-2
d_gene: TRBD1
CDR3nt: TGCGCCAGCAGCCAAGATCTTGGGACAGTCCTCTATGGCTACACCTTC
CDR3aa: CASSQDLGTVLYGYTF

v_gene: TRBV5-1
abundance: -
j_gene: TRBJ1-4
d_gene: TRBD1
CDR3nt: TGCGCCAGCGCCCTTTCTGGACAGGGCTCTGAAAAACTGTTTTTT
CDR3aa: CASALSGQGSEKLFF

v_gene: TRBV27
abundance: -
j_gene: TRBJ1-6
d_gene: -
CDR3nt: TGTGCCAGTCGGGCGGGATCCTATAATTCACCCCTCCACTTT
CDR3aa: CASRAGSYNSPLHF

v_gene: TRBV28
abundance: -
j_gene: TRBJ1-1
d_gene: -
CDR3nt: TGTGCCAGCACCCCCGGGGGTGCAGGTGTAGTTGTCACTGAAGCTTTCTTT
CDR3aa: CASTPGGAGVVVTEAFF

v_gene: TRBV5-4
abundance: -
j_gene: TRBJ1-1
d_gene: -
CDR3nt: TGTGCCAGCAACCCGGGTGGGAACACTGAAGCTTTCTTT
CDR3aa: CASNPGGNTEAFF

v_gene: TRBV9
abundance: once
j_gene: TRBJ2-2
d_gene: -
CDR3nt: TGTGCCAGCAGCGCTAGAGCGGGACAAACAATTGACACCGGGGAGCTGTTTTTT
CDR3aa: CASSARAGQTIDTGELFF

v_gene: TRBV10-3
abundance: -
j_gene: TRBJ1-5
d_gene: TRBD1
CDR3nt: TGTGCCATCAGTCAGGGGGCCCAATATCAGCCCCAGCATTTT
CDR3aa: CAISQGAQYQPQHF

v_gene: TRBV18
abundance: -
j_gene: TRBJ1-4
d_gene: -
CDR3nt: TGTGCCAGCTCACCACAGGCAACTAATGAAAAACTGTTTTTT
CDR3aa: CASSPQATNEKLFF

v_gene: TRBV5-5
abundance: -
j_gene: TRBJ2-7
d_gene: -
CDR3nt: TGTGCCAGCAGCGCGGGACAGACCTACGAGCAGTACTTC
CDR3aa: CASSAGQTYEQYF

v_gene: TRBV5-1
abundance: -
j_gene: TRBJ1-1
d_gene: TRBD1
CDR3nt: TGCGCCAGCAGCCGGAATGGACAGGGTGGGAACACTGAAGCTTTCTTT
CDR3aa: CASSRNGQGGNTEAFF

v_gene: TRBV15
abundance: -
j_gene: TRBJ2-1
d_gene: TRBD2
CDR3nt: TGTGCCACCAGCAGAGATAGTCGGGAGGGCCTCGATGAGCAGTTCTTC
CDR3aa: CATSRDSREGLDEQFF

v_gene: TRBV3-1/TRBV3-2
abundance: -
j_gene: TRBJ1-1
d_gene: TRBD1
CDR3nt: TGTGCCAGCAGCTCCGAGGGACAGGGGAAGACTGAAGCTTTCTTT
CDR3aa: CASSSEGQGKTEAFF

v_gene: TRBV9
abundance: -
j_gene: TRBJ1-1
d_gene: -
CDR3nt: TGTGCCAGCAGCCCCCACCCTGGGAACACTGAAGCTTTCTTT
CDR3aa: CASSPHPGNTEAFF

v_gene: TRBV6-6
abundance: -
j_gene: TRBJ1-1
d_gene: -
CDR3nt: TGTGCCAGCAGTTATAGTGAAAAGACTGGCCCGGAGGCTTTCTTT
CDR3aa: CASSYSEKTGPEAFF